The sequence of this T cell receptor beta chain was determined in a study of T cells in tumors after PD-1 blockade. Some clones are missing from TCRdb's copy, which holds only in-frame ones; the method was immunoSEQ multiplex PCR. This table has some 2,400 clones, nearly 70% appearing once. This clone was observed once. Source: tumor tissue, taken after anti-PD-1 treatment. This clonotype was sampled from a human donor with basal cell carcinoma.

CDR3 sequence: CASMQAENTEAFF. In DNA form, the CDR3 reads TGTGCCAGCATGCAGGCGGAGAACACTGAAGCTTTCTTT. This chain joins TRBV2 and TRBJ1-1; D is unresolved. V was shortened by 7 bases and J by 1 base, with 10 bases between the two germline ends. Germline V gene data show CDR1 as SNHLY and CDR2 as FYNNEI. This CDR3 is built from 13 residues. Full variable domain (outside the CDR3, taken from reference TRBV2 and TRBJ1-1): EPEVTQTPSHQVTQMGQEVILRCVPISNHLYFYWYRQILGQKVEFLVSFYNNEISEKSEIFDDQFSVERPDGSNFTLKIRSTKLEDSAMYFCASMQAENTEAFFGQGTRLTVV.